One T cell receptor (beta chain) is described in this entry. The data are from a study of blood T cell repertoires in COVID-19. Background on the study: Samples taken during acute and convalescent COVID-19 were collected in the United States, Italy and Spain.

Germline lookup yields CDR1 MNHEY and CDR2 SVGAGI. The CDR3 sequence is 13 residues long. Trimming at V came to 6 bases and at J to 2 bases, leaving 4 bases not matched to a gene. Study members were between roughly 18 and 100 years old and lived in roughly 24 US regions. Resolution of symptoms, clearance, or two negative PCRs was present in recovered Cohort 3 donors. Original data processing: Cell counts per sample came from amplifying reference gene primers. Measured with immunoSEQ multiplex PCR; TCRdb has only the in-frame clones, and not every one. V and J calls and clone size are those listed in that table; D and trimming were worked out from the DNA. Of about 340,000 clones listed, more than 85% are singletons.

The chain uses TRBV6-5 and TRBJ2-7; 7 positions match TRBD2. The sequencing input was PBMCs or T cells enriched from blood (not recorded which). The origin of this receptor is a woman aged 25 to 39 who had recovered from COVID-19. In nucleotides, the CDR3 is TGTGCCAGCAGCAGAGCGGGAACCTACGAGCAGTACTTC. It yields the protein CASSRAGTYEQYF.